This T cell receptor beta chain was retrieved from a study of immune evolution from preneoplasia to lung adenocarcinoma. Macro-dissection enriched premalignant or tumor cells before nucleic acid extraction. Germline V CDR1 and CDR2: LNHDA, SQIVND (reference sequence). The CDR3 runs to 15 residues. With V trimmed by 6 bases and J by 0 bases, 8 bases remained unmatched. Regarding the study as a whole: Top clone frequencies peaked in normal lung, apparently declining through invasive adenocarcinoma. Normal lung had highest clonality; later lesions appeared denser, more diverse.

As to this clone: Its antigen is not identified.

The protocol was immunoSEQ multiplex PCR, while the TCRdb copy is restricted to in-frame clones and leaves out a portion. This sample has 30,000 to 45,000 clones; 74% occur once, and the top ten carry around 6.1%. Sequencing was carried out using FFPE invasive lung adenocarcinoma tissue. The V call is TRBV19, the J call TRBJ2-7, with 7 bases lining up with TRBD1. The source of this sequence is a person in their 60s with lung adenocarcinoma. CDR3 loop: CASSLQGTGSYEQYF. For the CDR3, the DNA is TGTGCCAGTAGCTTACAGGGGACGGGCTCCTACGAGCAGTACTTC.